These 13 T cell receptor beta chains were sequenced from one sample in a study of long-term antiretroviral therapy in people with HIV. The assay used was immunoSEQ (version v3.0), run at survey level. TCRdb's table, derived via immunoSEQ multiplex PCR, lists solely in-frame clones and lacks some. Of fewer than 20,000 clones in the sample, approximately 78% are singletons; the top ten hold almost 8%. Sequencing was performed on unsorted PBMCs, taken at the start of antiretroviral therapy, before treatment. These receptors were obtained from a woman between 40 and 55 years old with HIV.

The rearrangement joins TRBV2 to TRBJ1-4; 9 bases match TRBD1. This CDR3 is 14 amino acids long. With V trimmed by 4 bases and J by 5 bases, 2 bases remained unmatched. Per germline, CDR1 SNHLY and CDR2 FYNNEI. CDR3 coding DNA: TGTGCCAGCAGTGCCGGGACAGGGAATGAAAAACTGTTTTTT. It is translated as CASSAGTGNEKLFF.

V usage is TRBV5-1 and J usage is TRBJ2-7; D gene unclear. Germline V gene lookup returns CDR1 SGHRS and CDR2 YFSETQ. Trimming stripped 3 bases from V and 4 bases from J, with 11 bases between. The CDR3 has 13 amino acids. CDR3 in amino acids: CASSSVRGYEQYF. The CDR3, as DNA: TGCGCCAGCAGCTCGGTTCGTGGATACGAGCAGTACTTC.

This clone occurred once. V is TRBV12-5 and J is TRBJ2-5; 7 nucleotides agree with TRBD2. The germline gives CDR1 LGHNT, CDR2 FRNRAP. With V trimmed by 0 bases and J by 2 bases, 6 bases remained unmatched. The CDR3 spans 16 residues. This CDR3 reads CASGLVHSSGQETQYF. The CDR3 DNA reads TGTGCTAGTGGTTTGGTCCACTCTAGCGGACAAGAGACCCAGTACTTC.

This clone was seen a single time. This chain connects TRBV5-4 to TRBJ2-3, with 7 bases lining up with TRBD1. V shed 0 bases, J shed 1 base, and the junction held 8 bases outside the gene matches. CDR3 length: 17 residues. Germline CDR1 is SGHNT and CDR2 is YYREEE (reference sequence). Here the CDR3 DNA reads TGTGCCAGCAGCTTGGTAGGGACAGCCCTGGGCACAGATACGCAGTATTTT. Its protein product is CASSLVGTALGTDTQYF.

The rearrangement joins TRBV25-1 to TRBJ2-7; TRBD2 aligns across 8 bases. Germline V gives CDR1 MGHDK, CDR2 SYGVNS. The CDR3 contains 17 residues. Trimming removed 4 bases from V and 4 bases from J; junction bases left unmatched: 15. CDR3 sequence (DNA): TGTGCCAGCAGTGCCGCCGGGGGGGGCCCCACAGGATACGAGCAGTACTTC. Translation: CASSAAGGGPTGYEQYF.

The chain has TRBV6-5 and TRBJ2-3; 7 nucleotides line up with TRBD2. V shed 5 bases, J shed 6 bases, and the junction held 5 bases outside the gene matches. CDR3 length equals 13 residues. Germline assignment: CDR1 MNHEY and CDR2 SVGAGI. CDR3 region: CASSPGLGDTQYF. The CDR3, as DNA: TGTGCCAGCAGTCCCGGACTAGGGGATACGCAGTATTTT.

CDR3 nucleotide sequence: TGTGCCTTGACTAGCGGGGGGTACTCCTACGAGCAGTACTTC. Encoded protein: CALTSGGYSYEQYF. The rearrangement uses TRBV30 and TRBJ2-7, with TRBD2 identical over 13 bases. This CDR3 contains 14 residues. Per germline, CDR1 GTSNPN and CDR2 SVGIG (reference sequence). J lost 0 bases, V lost 7 bases, and 3 bases had no gene match.

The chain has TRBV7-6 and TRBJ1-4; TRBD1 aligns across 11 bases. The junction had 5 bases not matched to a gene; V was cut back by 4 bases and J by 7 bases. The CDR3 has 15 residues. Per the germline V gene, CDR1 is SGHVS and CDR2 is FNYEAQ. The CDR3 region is CASSSGTGGREKLFF. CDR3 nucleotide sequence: TGTGCCAGCAGCTCCGGGACAGGGGGACGTGAAAAACTGTTTTTT.

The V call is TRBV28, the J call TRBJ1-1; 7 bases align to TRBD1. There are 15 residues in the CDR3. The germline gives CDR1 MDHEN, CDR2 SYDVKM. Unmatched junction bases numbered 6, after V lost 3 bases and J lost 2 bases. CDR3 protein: CASSFRDRPNTEAFF. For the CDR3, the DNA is TGTGCCAGCAGTTTCCGGGACAGACCCAACACTGAAGCTTTCTTT.

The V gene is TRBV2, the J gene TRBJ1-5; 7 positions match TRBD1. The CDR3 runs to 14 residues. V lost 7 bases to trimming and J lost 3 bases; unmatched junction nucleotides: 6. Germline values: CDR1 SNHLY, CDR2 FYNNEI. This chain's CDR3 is CASNTGQNNQPQHF. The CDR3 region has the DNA TGTGCCAGCAATACGGGACAGAACAATCAGCCCCAGCATTTT. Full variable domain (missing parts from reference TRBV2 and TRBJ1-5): EPEVTQTPSHQVTQMGQEVILRCVPISNHLYFYWYRQILGQKVEFLVSFYNNEISEKSEIFDDQFSVERPDGSNFTLKIRSTKLEDSAMYFCASNTGQNNQPQHFGDGTRLSIL.

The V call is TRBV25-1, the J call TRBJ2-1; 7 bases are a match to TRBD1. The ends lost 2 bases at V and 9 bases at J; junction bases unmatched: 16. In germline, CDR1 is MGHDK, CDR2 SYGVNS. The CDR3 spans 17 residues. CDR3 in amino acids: CASSEKAKKGARIEQFF. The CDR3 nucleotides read TGTGCCAGCAGTGAAAAGGCGAAGAAGGGGGCAAGAATTGAGCAGTTCTTC.

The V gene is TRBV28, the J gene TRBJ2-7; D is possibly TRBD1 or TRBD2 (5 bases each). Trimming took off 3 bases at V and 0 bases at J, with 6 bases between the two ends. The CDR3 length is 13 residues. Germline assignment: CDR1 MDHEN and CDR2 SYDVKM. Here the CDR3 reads CASSLGRSYEQYF. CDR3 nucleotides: TGTGCCAGCAGTTTGGGACGCTCCTACGAGCAGTACTTC.

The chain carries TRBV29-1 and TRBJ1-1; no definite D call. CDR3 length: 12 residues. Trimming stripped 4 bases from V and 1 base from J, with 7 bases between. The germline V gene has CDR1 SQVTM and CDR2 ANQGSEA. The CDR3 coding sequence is TGCAGCGTTGGCCCCCAGAACACTGAAGCTTTCTTT. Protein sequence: CSVGPQNTEAFF.